One and the same sample provided the 21 T cell receptor beta chains below, sequenced in a study of T cells after yellow fever vaccination. TCRdb fed the 5' RACE reads into MiXCR, producing one record per CDR3 protein. Among under 700,000 distinct CDR3 sequences, about 17% were seen once, and the ten largest hold 17%. Material: PBMCs, obtained about 5 days after the first yellow fever vaccination. These TCRs come from a man younger than 35 who received the YFV17D yellow fever vaccine.

The rearrangement links TRBV25-1 to TRBJ1-2; TRBD1 is a possible D gene (5 bases). The CDR3 has 15 residues. From germline, CDR1 is MGHDK and CDR2 SYGVNS. Deletions cut 0 bases from V and 2 bases from J, with 10 bases between. The CDR3 spells CASSEYGGVNYGYTF. As DNA, the CDR3 is TGTGCCAGCAGTGAATACGGGGGGGTGAACTATGGCTACACCTTC.

V usage is TRBV5-1 and J usage is TRBJ2-7; unclear D gene. CDR1 is SGHRS, CDR2 YFSETQ, per germline. This CDR3 comprises 13 residues. With 2 bases removed from V and 2 bases from J, the gap between germline ends came to 8 bases. The CDR3 spells CASSFTSPYEQYF. The CDR3, as DNA: TGCGCCAGCAGCTTCACAAGCCCCTACGAGCAGTACTTC.

In this sample, this clonotype turned up a few times. The J gene is TRBJ1-1, the V gene TRBV29-1; D remains ambiguous. Germline V gene data show CDR1 as SQVTM and CDR2 as ANQGSEA. The CDR3 spans 13 residues. Trimming left V 0 bases short and J 1 base short, with 6 bases between. The CDR3 is CSVEEGQNTEAFF. In DNA, the CDR3 is TGCAGCGTTGAAGAGGGCCAGAACACTGAAGCTTTCTTT.

This clonotype came up a few times. The rearrangement uses TRBV6-5 and TRBJ1-2; D is perhaps TRBD1 (5 bases). CDR1 MNHEY and CDR2 SVGAGI come from the germline V gene. The V end was cut by 2 bases, the J end by 4 bases, with 11 bases between. The CDR3 runs to 14 residues. The CDR3 region is CASSYGGEGYGYTF. In DNA form, the CDR3 reads TGTGCCAGCAGTTACGGGGGGGAAGGCTATGGCTACACCTTC.

V is TRBV14 and J is TRBJ1-1, with 8 nucleotides matching TRBD1. Unmatched junction bases numbered 7, after V lost 4 bases and J lost 0 bases. Germline CDR1 is SGHDN and CDR2 is FVKESK. The CDR3 spans 16 residues. CDR3 loop: CASSRQGIRMNTEAFF. For the CDR3, the DNA is TGTGCCAGCAGCCGACAGGGGATCCGGATGAACACTGAAGCTTTCTTT.

This sequence joins TRBV20-1 and TRBJ2-5; 12 nucleotides line up with TRBD2. This CDR3 is built from 16 residues. Germline CDR1 is DFQATT and CDR2 is SNEGSKA (reference sequence). With 5 bases clipped from V and 2 bases from J, the junction kept 9 bases outside the gene matches. The CDR3 DNA is TGCAGTGCTGACCCCCCGACTAGCGGGGGACAAGAGACCCAGTACTTC. Translation gives CSADPPTSGGQETQYF.

This clonotype was observed a single time. V usage is TRBV7-6 and J usage is TRBJ2-6; no clear D. The germline V gene has CDR1 SGHVS and CDR2 FNYEAQ. This CDR3 is 19 amino acids long. V was trimmed by 6 bases and J by 0 bases, leaving 21 bases between them. The CDR3 DNA is TGTGCCAGCAGAAGGTGGCAGGCCTCTCAACTCTCTGGGGCCAACGTCCTGACTTTC. It codes for CASRRWQASQLSGANVLTF.

This clonotype has more than one count but fewer than ten. This chain uses TRBV4-1 with TRBJ2-5; D remains ambiguous. Germline loops: CDR1 MGHRA, CDR2 YSYEKL. V was trimmed by 3 bases and J by 7 bases, leaving 21 bases between them. The CDR3 length is 16 residues. The CDR3 sequence: CASSQAWPTEIPTQYF. CDR3 sequence (DNA): TGCGCCAGCAGCCAGGCCTGGCCGACCGAAATTCCGACCCAGTACTTC.

This clonotype came up a few times. The chain carries TRBV11-2 and TRBJ2-1; D is perhaps TRBD1 or TRBD2 (5 bases each). Germline values: CDR1 SGHAT, CDR2 FQNNGV. Deletions cut 1 base from V and 7 bases from J, with 23 bases between. The CDR3 covers 18 residues. The CDR3 is CASSLVSAAGTHGNEQFF. DNA for the CDR3: TGTGCCAGCAGCTTAGTAAGCGCGGCCGGGACCCACGGAAATGAGCAGTTCTTC.

The sample holds a few counts of this clonotype. The V and J genes are TRBV6-1 and TRBJ2-3; 10 bases are a match to TRBD1. The CDR3 is made up of 15 amino acids. Germline values: CDR1 MNHNS, CDR2 SASEGT. The V segment lost 1 base and the J segment 4 bases; nucleotides outside the gene matches: 2. Written as DNA, the CDR3 is TGTGCCAGCAGTGAAGTCGGGACAGGGGCAGATACGCAGTATTTT. It is translated as CASSEVGTGADTQYF.

The rearrangement joins TRBV11-3 to TRBJ2-2; D not resolved. This CDR3 region has 15 residues. The germline V gene encodes CDR1 SGHNT and CDR2 YENEEA. Trimming stripped 5 bases from V and 0 bases from J, with 10 bases between. The CDR3 region has the DNA TGTGCCAGCAGCACAATGGGCTCGAACACCGGGGAGCTGTTTTTT. Its protein product is CASSTMGSNTGELFF.

This clonotype was recorded a few times. The rearrangement links TRBV5-4 to TRBJ2-2; possible D gene TRBD1, 6 bases. From germline, CDR1 is SGHNT and CDR2 YYREEE (reference sequence). The V end lost 6 bases, the J end lost 1 base, and 10 bases lay between the germline ends. The CDR3 is 14 residues long. In DNA, the CDR3 is TGTGCCAGCACCCCGGGACAGAACACCGGGGAGCTGTTTTTT. Residues: CASTPGQNTGELFF.

The chain combines TRBV6-2 or TRBV6-3 with TRBJ2-1; 15 nucleotides agree with TRBD2. Looked up from germline, CDR1 is MNHEY and CDR2 is SVGEGT. CDR3 length: 15 amino acids. V lost 7 bases and J lost 7; bases outside the gene matches: 5. DNA for the CDR3: TGTGCCAGCAAAGGGGGACTAGCGGGGGGAAATGAGCAGTTCTTC. It translates to CASKGGLAGGNEQFF.

This clonotype was picked up a small number of times. This chain links TRBV6-5 with TRBJ1-1; a weak D match, TRBD1 (6 bases). The CDR3 covers 14 residues. The germline V and J ends were trimmed by 2 bases and 4 bases, with 11 bases remaining between them. The germline gives CDR1 MNHEY, CDR2 SVGAGI. This CDR3 reads CASSYGTRGTEAFF. CDR3 nucleotides: TGTGCCAGCAGTTACGGCACCAGGGGCACTGAAGCTTTCTTT.

The sample holds a few counts of this clonotype. The chain is built from TRBV12-3 or TRBV12-4 and TRBJ2-1, with TRBD1 matching 10 bases. The trim removed 5 bases at V and 7 bases at J, leaving 5 bases unmatched. This CDR3 has 14 amino acids. The CDR3 protein is CASSLWDRGNEQFF. CDR3 DNA: TGTGCCAGCAGTCTTTGGGACAGGGGTAATGAGCAGTTCTTC.

The gene calls are TRBV7-9 and TRBJ1-4; 7 bases map to TRBD1. The CDR3 contains 13 residues. The V gene end was trimmed by 2 bases and the J gene end by 10 bases; junction bases not matched to a gene: 4. CDR1 is SEHNR and CDR2 is FQNEAQ in the germline V gene (reference sequence). CDR3 loop: CASSLRGGGKLFF. CDR3 coding DNA: TGTGCCAGCAGCTTAAGAGGGGGCGGAAAACTGTTTTTT. The variable domain in full, with the rest retrieved from reference TRBV7-9 and TRBJ1-4, is DTGVSQNPRHKITKRGQNVTFRCDPISEHNRLYWYRQTLGQGPEFLTYFQNEAQLEKSRLLSDRFSAERPKGSFSTLEIQRTEQGDSAMYLCASSLRGGGKLFFGSGTQLSVL.

This clonotype was seen a handful of times. The V and J genes are TRBV12-3 or TRBV12-4 and TRBJ1-6; D might be TRBD1 (5 bases). This CDR3 is built from 14 residues. Trimming cost V 6 bases and J 7 bases, with 13 bases left between them. The CDR3 loop reads CASSPGGSNSPLHF. The CDR3 DNA follows: TGTGCCAGCAGCCCCGGGGGGAGCAATTCACCCCTCCACTTT.

V gene TRBV27 combines with J gene TRBJ1-2; D might be TRBD1 (5 bases). Germline CDR1 MNHEY, CDR2 SMNVEV (reference sequence). The CDR3 is 13 residues long. V gave up 2 bases and J gave up 6 bases, with 10 bases separating them. CDR3 DNA: TGTGCCAGCAGTTTAAGAGGGGAGGATGGCTACACCTTC. Translated, it gives CASSLRGEDGYTF.

V usage is TRBV29-1 and J usage is TRBJ2-1; tentative D call: TRBD2 (5 bases). The germline V and J ends were trimmed by 3 bases and 9 bases, with 18 bases remaining between them. The CDR3 loop spans 14 amino acids. The germline CDR1 and CDR2 sequences are SQVTM and ANQGSEA. The CDR3 protein is CSVDGSWAIGEQFF. The CDR3 DNA is TGCAGCGTTGATGGGAGTTGGGCCATTGGTGAGCAGTTCTTC.

V gene TRBV5-1 combines with J gene TRBJ2-7, with 7 bases that match TRBD1. In germline, CDR1 is SGHRS, CDR2 YFSETQ. The CDR3 is 15 amino acids. Trimming at V came to 1 base and at J to 0 bases, leaving 4 bases not matched to a gene. DNA of the CDR3: TGCGCCAGCAGCTTGTGGGACAGCACCTCCTACGAGCAGTACTTC. Its translation: CASSLWDSTSYEQYF.

This clonotype has more than one count but fewer than ten. The chain is built from TRBV20-1 and TRBJ1-3; D remains ambiguous. This CDR3 spans 11 amino acids. From germline, CDR1 is DFQATT and CDR2 SNEGSKA (reference sequence). Trimming cost V 6 bases and J 7 bases, with 10 bases left between them. The CDR3 sequence is CSASLENTIYF. The CDR3, as DNA: TGCAGTGCCAGCCTGGAGAACACCATATATTTT.